This TCR beta chain appears in the sequencing data of a study of cytomegalovirus exposure and HLA in healthy donors. This CDR3 comprises 15 residues. The trim removed 6 bases at V and 4 bases at J, leaving 7 bases unmatched. Germline V gene lookup returns CDR1 MDHEN and CDR2 SYDVKM. About this clone: What it recognizes is unknown.

Study-wide points: In a later analysis, specific HLA alleles were associated with 15,000 to 20,000 TCR beta sequences at a 0.05 false discovery rate.

Primers: 60 Vbeta forward and 13 Jbeta reverse. Produced via immunoSEQ multiplex PCR; TCRdb's table is partial and in-frame only. The data hold roughly 200,000 clones, with around 76% observed a single time. Sequencing was carried out using PBMCs. The receptor's source is a man aged 30 to 39 in good health and CMV-seronegative. The V gene is TRBV28, the J gene TRBJ1-5; TRBD1 aligns across 9 bases. CDR3 loop: CASRLKGTGNQPQHF. CDR3 sequence (DNA): TGTGCCAGCAGGCTTAAAGGGACAGGGAATCAGCCCCAGCATTTT.